This T cell receptor (beta chain) was sequenced in a study of Ad26.COV2.S vaccination and SARS-CoV-2 variants. The CDR3 has 13 residues. V was cut by 2 bases and J by 5 bases, with 9 bases left in between. Germline V lookup: CDR1 MDHEN, CDR2 SYDVKM. In this sample, this clone turned up once. Sample treatment: approximately 18 received Ad26.COV2.S at low or high dose, single or two shots; a few received placebo; per-sample allocation not given. The samples were gathered on day 63 after the first injection of vaccine or placebo. Sequencing was performed with immunoSEQ multiplex PCR; in TCRdb, only in-frame clones are kept and a portion is missing. Of approximately 480,000 clones listed, around 88% were seen once; the top ten hold around 13%.

This chain connects TRBV28 to TRBJ1-1; maybe TRBD1 (6 bases). The TCR sequence derives from a person between 18 and 59 years old who received the Ad26.COV2.S COVID-19 vaccine or a placebo. This sample comprised peripheral blood, obtained in a trial of Ad26.COV2.S vaccine versus placebo. The CDR3: CASSLGGRTEAFF. The CDR3 region has the DNA TGTGCCAGCAGTTTAGGGGGGCGGACTGAAGCTTTCTTT.